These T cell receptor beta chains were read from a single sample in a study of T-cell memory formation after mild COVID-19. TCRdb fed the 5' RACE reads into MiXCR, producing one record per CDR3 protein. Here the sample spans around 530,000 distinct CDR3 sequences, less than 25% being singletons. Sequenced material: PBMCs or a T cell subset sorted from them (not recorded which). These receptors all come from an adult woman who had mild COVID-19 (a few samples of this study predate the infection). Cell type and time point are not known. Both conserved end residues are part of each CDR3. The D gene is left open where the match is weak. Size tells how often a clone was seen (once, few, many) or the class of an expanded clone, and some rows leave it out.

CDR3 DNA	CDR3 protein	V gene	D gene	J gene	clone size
TGTGCCACCAGTGACCGGGACAGTGATCAGCCCCAGCATTTT	CATSDRDSDQPQHF	TRBV24-1	TRBD1	TRBJ1-5	few
TGTGCCAGCAGTCCCACTAGGAGGGAGCAGTTCTTC	CASSPTRREQFF	TRBV12-3/TRBV12-4	.	TRBJ2-1	.
TGTGCCACCAGCAGACGGTCCGATAGCAATCAGCCCCAGCATTTT	CATSRRSDSNQPQHF	TRBV15	.	TRBJ1-5	few
TGTGCCAGCAGTTTATGGGAAGCGGGGTCACCCCTCAACTTT	CASSLWEAGSPLNF	TRBV27	.	TRBJ1-6	.
TGTGCCAGCCCTGTCCAGGGTCTAGCGGACTACAATGAGCAGTTCTTC	CASPVQGLADYNEQFF	TRBV2	TRBD2	TRBJ2-1	few
TGTGCCAGCAGGGGACAGGGAGGGCATCTCAATCAGCCCCAGCATTTT	CASRGQGGHLNQPQHF	TRBV12-3/TRBV12-4	TRBD1	TRBJ1-5	many
TGTGCCAGCAGCCACGAGGTTGGGGGCTATGGCTACACCTTC	CASSHEVGGYGYTF	TRBV11-2	.	TRBJ1-2	.
TGTGCCAGCAGCTTAAAGTTAAAAGGACAGGGCGACACTGAAGCTTTCTTT	CASSLKLKGQGDTEAFF	TRBV7-6	TRBD1	TRBJ1-1	.
TGTGCCAGCCGGTATAATAGCAATCAGCCCCAGCATTTT	CASRYNSNQPQHF	TRBV6-2/TRBV6-3	.	TRBJ1-5	few
TGCGCCAGCAGCCAGTCTAGAGGGGAGACCCAGTACTTC	CASSQSRGETQYF	TRBV4-3	.	TRBJ2-5	.
TGTGCCAGCTCACCAAATCGAGGGTCGGAGACCCAGTACTTC	CASSPNRGSETQYF	TRBV18	.	TRBJ2-5	few
TGTGCCAGCAGTGAATTCGGCTATAGCAATCAGCCCCAGCATTTT	CASSEFGYSNQPQHF	TRBV6-1	.	TRBJ1-5	.
TGCGCCAGCAGCTTGGATAGCGGGAGGACCTACGAGCAGTACTTC	CASSLDSGRTYEQYF	TRBV5-1	TRBD2	TRBJ2-7	.
TGTGCCAGCAGTTTAGTAGGAGGGTCGACGGGACTCTATGGCTACACCTTC	CASSLVGGSTGLYGYTF	TRBV12-3/TRBV12-4	.	TRBJ1-2	few
TGCAGTGCCACCGGGACAGCCCCCTACGAGCAGTACTTC	CSATGTAPYEQYF	TRBV20-1	TRBD1	TRBJ2-7	.
TGTGCCAGCAGTGATGGGACAGATAGCACAGATACGCAGTATTTT	CASSDGTDSTDTQYF	TRBV6-1	TRBD1	TRBJ2-3	few
TGTGCCTGGAGTGTCCGGGGCTATGGCTACACCTTC	CAWSVRGYGYTF	TRBV30	.	TRBJ1-2	once
TGTGCCAGCAGAAGATCAGGGACAGGCTTAGGAAGTGAGCAGTTCTTC	CASRRSGTGLGSEQFF	TRBV7-9	TRBD1	TRBJ2-1	few
TGTGCCAGCAGTTTATTAGCAGCCCTGGACGAGCAGTACTTC	CASSLLAALDEQYF	TRBV28	.	TRBJ2-7	few
TGTGCCAGCAGCGCACCAACAGGGGCCACGCAGTATTTT	CASSAPTGATQYF	TRBV7-8	TRBD1	TRBJ2-3	.
TGCAGCGTCCCCACGGTGGGGACCACAGATACGCAGTATTTT	CSVPTVGTTDTQYF	TRBV29-1	.	TRBJ2-3	.
TGCGCCAGCAGCTTGCCGGGACGCACGAACACCGGGGAGCTGTTTTTT	CASSLPGRTNTGELFF	TRBV5-1	.	TRBJ2-2	few
TGTGCCAGCATGAGGAAAGTCGGGGGGCCTAGCACTGAAGCTTTCTTT	CASMRKVGGPSTEAFF	TRBV25-1	.	TRBJ1-1	.
TGTGCCAGGGTCGGGATCCACAATGAGCAGTTCTTC	CARVGIHNEQFF	TRBV27	.	TRBJ2-1	few
TGCAGTGCTAGAGATCTTGGGGTGACCCAGTACTTC	CSARDLGVTQYF	TRBV20-1	.	TRBJ2-5	.
TGTGCCAGCAGCCAAGATTACCTAGCGGGGGGTAGGGAGCAGTTCTTC	CASSQDYLAGGREQFF	TRBV3-1	TRBD2	TRBJ2-1	few
TGCAGTGCTACCCCTCGGGGAGGCCGACGGGTCGGGGGCTACGAGCAGTACTTC	CSATPRGGRRVGGYEQYF	TRBV20-1	.	TRBJ2-7	many
TGTGCCAGTAGTATAGGGCAGGGTACGCAGTATTTT	CASSIGQGTQYF	TRBV19	.	TRBJ2-3	few
TGCAGCGTTTTCGTGACAGGGGCTGCTCCCGACTACGAGCAGTACTTC	CSVFVTGAAPDYEQYF	TRBV29-1	TRBD1	TRBJ2-7	.
TGTGCCAGCAGTTCGGACAGGTTGTGGAATCAGCCCCAGCATTTT	CASSSDRLWNQPQHF	TRBV12-3/TRBV12-4	TRBD1	TRBJ1-5	.
TGCGCCAGCAGCTTGGAGCTAGCGGCCACAGATACGCAGTATTTT	CASSLELAATDTQYF	TRBV5-1	TRBD2	TRBJ2-3	.
TGCGCCAGCAGCGGCGGCACAGGGCCGCCTGCTGCTCGAGAGCAGTACTTC	CASSGGTGPPAAREQYF	TRBV5-1	.	TRBJ2-7	.
TGTGCCAGCAGCCCCCGGGTAGGAGGCAATGAGCAGTTCTTC	CASSPRVGGNEQFF	TRBV7-3	.	TRBJ2-1	few
TGCGCCAGCAGCCCCGGGACAGGGTCGGCAGATACGCAGTATTTT	CASSPGTGSADTQYF	TRBV4-3	TRBD1	TRBJ2-3	.
TGTGCCAGCAGTGAATTTGGGGGTGCCCATGGCTACACCTTC	CASSEFGGAHGYTF	TRBV25-1	.	TRBJ1-2	.
TGCAGTGCTAACGTGGGGTCGGGCTCCTACAATGAGCAGTTCTTC	CSANVGSGSYNEQFF	TRBV20-1	.	TRBJ2-1	.
TGTGCCAGCAGCGTAGCACAGGGGGCACTTGAAGAGCAGTACTTC	CASSVAQGALEEQYF	TRBV9	TRBD1	TRBJ2-7	.
TGCGCCAGCAGTCAATCGGTATCCCGAGCGGGGGGCTCCTACAATGAGCAGTTCTTC	CASSQSVSRAGGSYNEQFF	TRBV23-1	TRBD2	TRBJ2-1	many
TGTGCCAGCAGCCCGGATTCGGATACGCAGTATTTT	CASSPDSDTQYF	TRBV4-2	.	TRBJ2-3	.
TGTGCCACCAGCAGGACTAGCGGATCCTACAATGAGCAGTTCTTC	CATSRTSGSYNEQFF	TRBV15	TRBD2	TRBJ2-1	.
TGCAGCGTGGCCCAAACGGGACAGGGGCCGCGGAACGAAGCTTTCTTT	CSVAQTGQGPRNEAFF	TRBV29-1	TRBD1	TRBJ1-1	few
TGCAGTGCTAGTCCAGACCCGGGGGACACAGATACGCAGTATTTT	CSASPDPGDTDTQYF	TRBV20-1	.	TRBJ2-3	few